Listed here is a single TCR beta chain. This clone was recorded once. This receptor's antigen is unknown. Qualities for individual bases were not recorded, and no much larger clone is one base off. Each collaborating institution followed its own protocols to collect whole blood in K2EDTA tubes. For TCRbeta analysis, collaborators shipped samples in one of three forms: frozen whole blood, isolated PBMCs, or DNA extracted from either of those sample types. Trimmed from V: 2 bases; trimmed from J: 1 base; junction bases lacking a gene match: 6. Reading from cysteine to phenylalanine, the CDR3 counts 16 amino acids. The CDR3 DNA has 48 bases and is translated from base 1. Reading the germline V gene gives CDR1 MNHEY and CDR2 SVGEGT. TCRbeta CDR3 regions were amplified from genomic DNA using the immunoSEQ Assay, a bias-controlled multiplex PCR. Turning to the authors' computational methods: Nucleated cell counts per sample were estimated from amplification of reference gene primers within the assay. To quantify the absolute abundance of each unique TCRbeta CDR3 rearrangement, sequence reads were collapsed and filtered. Productive Simpson clonality was computed per sample as the square root of Simpson's diversity index over productive rearrangements. Entries here come from immuneACCESS through TCRdb and include only in-frame sequences with V and J called. Some clones fail to appear in such tables; in the studies checked, an unresolved V gene covers under half of the shortfall, and the cause of the remainder is unknown. That table furnishes V, J and clone size, whereas the DNA furnished D and trimming. The sample data list about 52,000 clones, and roughly 85% of these were observed just once. Jointly, the top ten make up about 10% of the sample.

These data are taken from a study of blood T cell repertoires in COVID-19 (dated by TCRdb to the early 2020s). A note on the overall study: Collaborator samples came from the United States, Italy and Spain and covered acute and convalescent phases of COVID-19. Samples were obtained from the ongoing ImmuneRACE study (first 160 participants) and from over a thousand subjects provided by 6 global collaborators. HLA class I and class II types, where available, came from metadata supplied by the sample provider rather than from assay-based typing. Sample metadata almost always included a de-identified subject ID, COVID-19 status, age in years and sex. The repertoires were released in a freely available public database intended as a resource for research on the immune response to SARS-CoV-2. The prospective study material was composed of cDNA or gDNA derived from T cells, B-cell-depleted T cells, or PBMCs. Deeply sampled blood TCRbeta repertoires from subjects exposed to, actively infected with, or recovered from COVID-19 were included in the dataset. General findings and caveats noted by the study authors: The amount of clinical and demographic metadata varied by source and participant and was provided uncurated.

The receptor comes from a human donor in a cohort sampled during active COVID-19. The sample comprised peripheral blood. Here the chain combines TRBV6-2 or TRBV6-3 and TRBJ1-1, with TRBD1 matching 8 junction bases. The DNA sequence follows: TGTGCCAGCAGTTACATCGGACAGGGCGCGAACACTGAAGCTTTCTTT. Its coded protein is CASSYIGQGANTEAFF.